A selection of T cell receptor beta chains follows, all from one sample in a study of low-dose radiotherapy and immunotherapy resistance in tumors. One entry per CDR3 protein results from TCRdb running MiXCR on the reads. This sample yields approximately 42,000 distinct CDR3 sequences, of which less than 30% are seen a single time; about 9.5% belongs to the top ten. Sequenced here: PBMCs, sampled after low-dose radiotherapy plus immunotherapy. These receptors were obtained from a male donor with prostate cancer. The CDR3 runs from the conserved cysteine through the conserved F or W. A D gene is named only where the DNA matches it firmly. The size entry is marked missing in some rows and otherwise reads once, few, many or a size class.

>TRBJ2-3|TRBV12-5|TRBD2|many
TGTGCTAGTGGCCGCCCGGGAGCGGGGGGCACAGATACGCAGTATTTT
CASGRPGAGGTDTQYF
>TRBJ1-6|TRBV7-3|-|few
TGTGCCAGCAGCGGATCGCCTGGTTCACCCCTCCACTTT
CASSGSPGSPLHF
>TRBJ2-2|TRBV5-3|TRBD2|many
TGTGCCAGCAGCCGTAGCGGGAGTTTCGACACCGGGGAGCTGTTTTTT
CASSRSGSFDTGELFF
>TRBJ2-1|TRBV21-1|-|many
TGTGCCAGCACCTACCGGAAAGGGCTAGCGGGAGACAATGAGCAGTTCTTC
CASTYRKGLAGDNEQFF
>TRBJ1-2|TRBV29-1|-|-
TGCAGCGTTGAATCCGGGAACTATGGCTACACCTTC
CSVESGNYGYTF
>TRBJ2-1|TRBV3-1|-|few
TGTGCCAGCAGCCAAGATTACGCCCGCAATGAGCAGTTCTTC
CASSQDYARNEQFF
>TRBJ2-1|TRBV29-1|TRBD1|once
TGCAGCGGGGGAAACAGGGGGCGATACAATGAGCAGTTCTTC
CSGGNRGRYNEQFF
>TRBJ1-4|TRBV28|TRBD1|-
TGTGCCAGCAATAGTTTCCCCGGGACAGGGAATGAAAAACTGTTTTTT
CASNSFPGTGNEKLFF
>TRBJ2-1|TRBV18|-|-
TGTGCCAGCTCACCTGTCCAGTCCTACAATGAGCAGTTCTTC
CASSPVQSYNEQFF
>TRBJ2-5|TRBV5-1|TRBD2|many
TGCGCCAGCAGCTTGGGACTAGCGGCCGTAAAAGAGACCCAGTACTTC
CASSLGLAAVKETQYF
>TRBJ2-1|TRBV5-8|-|many
TGTGCCAGCAGCGGGACCTCGAGCTCCTACAATGAGCAGTTCTTC
CASSGTSSSYNEQFF
>TRBJ1-5|TRBV12-3/TRBV12-4|-|-
TGTGCCAGCAGGGGGCCCGGGGATCAGCCCCAGCATTTT
CASRGPGDQPQHF
>TRBJ2-1|TRBV5-5|-|medium-sized
TGTGCCAGCAGCGGAACACTAGTTGAGAGGTTCTTC
CASSGTLVERFF